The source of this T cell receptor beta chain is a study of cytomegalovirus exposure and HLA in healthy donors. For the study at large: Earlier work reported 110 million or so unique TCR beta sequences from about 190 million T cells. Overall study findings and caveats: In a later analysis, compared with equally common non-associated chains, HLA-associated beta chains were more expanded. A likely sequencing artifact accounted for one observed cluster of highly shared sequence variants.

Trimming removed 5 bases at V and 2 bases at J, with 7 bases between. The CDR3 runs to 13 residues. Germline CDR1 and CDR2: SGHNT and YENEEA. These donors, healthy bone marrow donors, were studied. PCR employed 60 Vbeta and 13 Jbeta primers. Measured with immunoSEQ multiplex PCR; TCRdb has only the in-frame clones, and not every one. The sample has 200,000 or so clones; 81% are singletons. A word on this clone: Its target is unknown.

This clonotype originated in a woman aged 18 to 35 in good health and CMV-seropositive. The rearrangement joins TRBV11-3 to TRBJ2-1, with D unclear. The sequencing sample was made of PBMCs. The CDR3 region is CASSLSPYNEQFF. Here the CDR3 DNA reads TGTGCCAGCAGCCTAAGTCCCTACAATGAGCAGTTCTTC.